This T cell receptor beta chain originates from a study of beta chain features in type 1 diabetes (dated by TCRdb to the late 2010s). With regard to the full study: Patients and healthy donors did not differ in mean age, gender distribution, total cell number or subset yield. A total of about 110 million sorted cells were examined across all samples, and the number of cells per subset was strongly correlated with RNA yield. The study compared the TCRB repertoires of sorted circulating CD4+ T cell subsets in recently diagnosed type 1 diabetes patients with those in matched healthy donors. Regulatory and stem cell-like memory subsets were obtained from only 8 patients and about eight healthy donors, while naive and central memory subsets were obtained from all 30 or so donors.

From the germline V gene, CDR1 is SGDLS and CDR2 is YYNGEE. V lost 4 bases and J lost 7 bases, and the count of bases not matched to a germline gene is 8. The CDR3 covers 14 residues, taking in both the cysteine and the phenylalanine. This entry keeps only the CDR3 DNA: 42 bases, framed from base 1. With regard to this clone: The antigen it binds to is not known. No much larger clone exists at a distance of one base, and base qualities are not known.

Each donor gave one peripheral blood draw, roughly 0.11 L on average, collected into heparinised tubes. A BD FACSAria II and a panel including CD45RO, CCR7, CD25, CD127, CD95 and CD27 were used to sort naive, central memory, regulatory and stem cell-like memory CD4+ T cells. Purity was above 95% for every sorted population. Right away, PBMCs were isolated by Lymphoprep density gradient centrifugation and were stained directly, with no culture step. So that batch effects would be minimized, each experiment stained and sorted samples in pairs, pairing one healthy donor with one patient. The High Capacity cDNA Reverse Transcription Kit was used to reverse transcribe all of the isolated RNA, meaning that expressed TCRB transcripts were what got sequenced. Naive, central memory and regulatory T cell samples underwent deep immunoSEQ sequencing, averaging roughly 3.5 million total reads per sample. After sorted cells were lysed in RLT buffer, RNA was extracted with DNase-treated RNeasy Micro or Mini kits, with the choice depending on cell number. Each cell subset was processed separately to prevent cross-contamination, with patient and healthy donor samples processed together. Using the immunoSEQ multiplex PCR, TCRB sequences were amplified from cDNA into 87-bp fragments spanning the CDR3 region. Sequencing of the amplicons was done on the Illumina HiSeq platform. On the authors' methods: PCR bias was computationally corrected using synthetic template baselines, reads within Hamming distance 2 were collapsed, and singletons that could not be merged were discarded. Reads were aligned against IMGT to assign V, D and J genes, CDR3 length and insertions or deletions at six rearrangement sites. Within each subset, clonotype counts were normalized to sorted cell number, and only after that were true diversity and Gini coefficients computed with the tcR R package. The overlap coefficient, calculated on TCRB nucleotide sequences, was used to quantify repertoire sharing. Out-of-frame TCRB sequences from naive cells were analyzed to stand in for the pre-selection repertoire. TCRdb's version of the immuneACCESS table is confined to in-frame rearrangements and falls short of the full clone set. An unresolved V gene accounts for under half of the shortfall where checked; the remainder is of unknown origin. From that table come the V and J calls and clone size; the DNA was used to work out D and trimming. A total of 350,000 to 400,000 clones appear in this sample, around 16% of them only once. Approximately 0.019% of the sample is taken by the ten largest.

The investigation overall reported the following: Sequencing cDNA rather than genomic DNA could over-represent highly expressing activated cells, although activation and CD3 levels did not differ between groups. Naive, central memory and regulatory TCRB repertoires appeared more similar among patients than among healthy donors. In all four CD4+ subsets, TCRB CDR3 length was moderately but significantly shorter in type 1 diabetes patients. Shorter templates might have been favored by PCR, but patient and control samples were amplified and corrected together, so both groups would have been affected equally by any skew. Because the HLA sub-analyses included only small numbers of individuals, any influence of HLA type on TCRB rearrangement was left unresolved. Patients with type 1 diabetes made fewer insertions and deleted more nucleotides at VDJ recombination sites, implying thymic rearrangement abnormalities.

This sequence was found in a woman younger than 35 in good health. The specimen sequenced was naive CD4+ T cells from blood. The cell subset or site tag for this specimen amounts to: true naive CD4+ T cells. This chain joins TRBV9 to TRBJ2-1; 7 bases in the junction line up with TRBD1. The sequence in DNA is TGTGCCAGCAGCACTCAGACAGGGCCGAATGAGCAGTTCTTC. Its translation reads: CASSTQTGPNEQFF.